These 32 T cell receptor beta chains share one sample of origin, sequenced in a study of CD8 T cells in ankylosing spondylitis. TCRdb re-called the 5' RACE reads with MiXCR, one entry per CDR3 protein. Found here are more than 150,000 distinct CDR3 sequences, 15% to 20% of them singletons; the top ten hold 4.3%. The material sequenced was blood, either unsorted or a sorted T cell fraction (not recorded which). These receptors were taken from a male donor under 30 with ankylosing spondylitis or in good health (not recorded which).

The chain combines TRBV20-1 with TRBJ2-7; D gene ambiguous. From germline, CDR1 is DFQATT and CDR2 SNEGSKA (reference sequence). This CDR3 is 13 amino acids long. V shed 3 bases and J shed 3 bases, with 12 bases lying between them. The CDR3 bases are TGCAGTGCTAGTGCGGCAGGAGACTACGAGCAGTACTTC. It codes for CSASAAGDYEQYF.

This clonotype was detected only a few times. This chain uses TRBV5-5 with TRBJ2-5, with D hard to call. Germline loops: CDR1 SGHKS, CDR2 YYEKEE (reference sequence). Trimming removed 3 bases at V and 4 bases at J, with 13 bases between. The CDR3 is made up of 14 amino acids. The CDR3 reads CASSSRLDGETQYF. The CDR3 region has the DNA TGTGCCAGCAGCTCACGACTGGACGGAGAGACCCAGTACTTC. The full variable domain, rest sourced from reference TRBV5-5 and TRBJ2-5, is DAGVTQSPTHLIKTRGQQVTLRCSPISGHKSVSWYQQVLGQGPQFIFQYYEKEERGRGNFPDRFSARQFPNYSSELNVNALLLGDSALYLCASSSRLDGETQYFGPGTRLLVL.

There are many counts of this clonotype. This chain connects TRBV7-8 to TRBJ2-7; D is uncertain. V was trimmed by 2 bases and J by 6 bases, leaving 8 bases between them. This CDR3 has 12 amino acids. CDR1 and CDR2 (germline): SGHVS, FQNEAQ. The DNA of the CDR3 is TGTGCCAGCAGCTTAAGTAGCAGCGAGCAGTACGTC. Its translation: CASSLSSSEQYV.

This clonotype occurred many times. V is TRBV29-1 and J is TRBJ2-3, with TRBD2 matching over 14 bases. The junction had 6 bases not matched to a gene; V was cut back by 6 bases and J by 4 bases. The CDR3 spans 15 residues. The germline CDR1 and CDR2 sequences are SQVTM and ANQGSEA. DNA of the CDR3: TGCAGCGTGACTAGCGGGAGGGCGGCGCCAGATACGCAGTATTTT. Translating it yields CSVTSGRAAPDTQYF.

This clonotype was seen at least ten times. The chain carries TRBV6-5 and TRBJ1-2; D may be TRBD1 (6 bases). From germline, CDR1 is MNHEY and CDR2 SVGAGI. The CDR3 runs 17 residues. V was pared by 4 bases and J by 6 bases, with 24 bases between. The CDR3 loop reads CASSSPVAGGANNGYTF. CDR3 sequence (DNA): TGTGCCAGCAGTTCCCCAGTTGCGGGGGGCGCGAATAATGGCTACACCTTC.

At least ten counts were recorded for this clonotype. The CDR3 DNA is TGCGCCAGCAGCTTGAGAGGACAGGGGATCTCGGGCACTGAAGCTTTCTTT. This gives the protein CASSLRGQGISGTEAFF. V is TRBV5-1 and J is TRBJ1-1; 9 bases are a match to TRBD1. V dropped 1 base and J dropped 4; count of bases not matched to a gene: 11. The germline V gene encodes CDR1 SGHRS and CDR2 YFSETQ. The CDR3 consists of 17 residues.

This clonotype occurred many times. The rearrangement joins TRBV12-3 or TRBV12-4 to TRBJ1-2; no reliable D call. The CDR3 is made up of 12 amino acids. The ends were cut back, 6 bases at V and 5 bases at J, with 10 bases in the middle. Written as DNA, the CDR3 is TGTGCCAGCAGGGCTACGTATTATGGCTACACCTTC. This encodes CASRATYYGYTF.

This clonotype was found many times. The CDR3 DNA sequence: TGCAGTGCGACCACCATTCGGACTAGCTCCTACGAGCAGTACTTC. Translation gives CSATTIRTSSYEQYF. The chain joins TRBV20-1 to TRBJ2-7; 7 bases are shared with TRBD2. Trimming at V came to 6 bases and at J to 0 bases, leaving 11 bases not matched to a gene. Germline CDR1 reads DFQATT; CDR2 reads SNEGSKA (reference sequence). This CDR3 comprises 15 residues.

The sample holds many counts of this clonotype. The chain's CDR3 is CASSLIDEQYF. The CDR3 nucleotides read TGTGCCAGCAGTTTAATTGACGAGCAGTACTTC. The J gene is TRBJ2-7, the V gene TRBV28; no definite D call. From germline, CDR1 is MDHEN and CDR2 SYDVKM. CDR3 length: 11 amino acids. V dropped 2 bases and J dropped 5 bases, with 4 bases sitting between them.

In its sample, this clonotype was seen many times. The chain joins TRBV12-3 or TRBV12-4 to TRBJ1-6, with D uncertain. V was trimmed by 6 bases and J by 10 bases, leaving 10 bases between them. This CDR3 has 12 residues. The CDR3 nucleotides read TGTGCCAGCAGACCCTGGGGATCACCCCTCCACTTT. This sequence encodes CASRPWGSPLHF.

Many counts were recorded for this clonotype. The chain uses TRBV24-1 and TRBJ2-5, with 8 positions matching TRBD1. CDR1 is KGHDR and CDR2 is SFDVKD in the germline V gene. After removal of 7 bases from V and 4 bases from J, the junction contained 1 base not matched to a gene. The length of the CDR3 is 12 residues. Here the CDR3 DNA reads TGTGCCACCAGGGACAGGGCAGAGACCCAGTACTTC. Amino acids: CATRDRAETQYF.

The V and J genes are TRBV12-3 or TRBV12-4 and TRBJ2-7; D possibly matches TRBD1 or TRBD2 (6 bases each). V lost 6 bases to trimming and J lost 7 bases, with 13 bases between them. This CDR3 comprises 12 residues. CDR3 residues: CASSNRGGEQYF. CDR3 nucleotides: TGTGCCAGCAGCAACCGAGGGGGGGAGCAGTACTTC.

This clonotype was counted at least ten times. The rearrangement uses TRBV19 and TRBJ2-7; D is undetermined. Trimming stripped 3 bases from V and 3 bases from J, with 6 bases between. The CDR3 is 12 amino acids. Germline values: CDR1 LNHDA, CDR2 SQIVND (reference sequence). The CDR3: CASSISIYEQYV. DNA of the CDR3: TGTGCCAGTAGTATCTCCATCTACGAGCAGTACGTC.

The chain combines TRBV2 with TRBJ2-7; D gene ambiguous. Germline V gene lookup returns CDR1 SNHLY and CDR2 FYNNEI. Trimming removed 4 bases at V and 4 bases at J, with 2 bases between. The CDR3 loop spans 10 amino acids. The CDR3 protein is CASSVYEQYV. In nucleotides, the CDR3 is TGTGCCAGCAGTGTTTACGAGCAGTACGTC.

This clonotype was seen ten or more times. J is TRBJ2-1 and V is TRBV18; 9 nucleotides align to TRBD1. CDR3 size: 15 residues. Trimming took 3 bases from V and 6 from J; bases not matched to a gene: 6. CDR1 KGHSH and CDR2 LQKENI come from the germline V gene. CDR3 amino acids: CASSPGQGLANEQFF. The DNA for the CDR3 is TGTGCCAGCTCACCGGGACAGGGTTTAGCCAATGAGCAGTTCTTC.

This clonotype was recorded many times. CDR3 sequence (DNA): TGCGCCAGCAGCCACGGACGATCGAACACCGGGGAGCTGTTTTTT. Its protein is CASSHGRSNTGELFF. The J gene is TRBJ2-2, the V gene TRBV5-1; D is ambiguous. V dropped 4 bases and J dropped 0 bases, with 10 bases sitting between them. The CDR3 extends over 15 amino acids. Germline CDR1 and CDR2: SGHRS and YFSETQ.

The table lists this clonotype with a few counts. The chain links TRBV4-1 to TRBJ2-7; D may correspond to TRBD1 or TRBD2 (5 bases each). CDR1 and CDR2 from the germline V gene are MGHRA and YSYEKL. Trimming shortened V by 2 bases and J by 2 bases, and 10 bases separated the two germline ends. The CDR3 has 14 amino acids. The CDR3 loop is CASSQTPGPYEQYV. The CDR3 DNA reads TGCGCCAGCAGCCAAACCCCGGGGCCCTACGAGCAGTACGTC.

Ten or more counts support this clonotype. The chain employs TRBV29-1 and TRBJ1-1, with 8 bases identical to TRBD1. Trimming removed 8 bases from V and 5 bases from J; junction bases left unmatched: 10. Germline V gene lookup returns CDR1 SQVTM and CDR2 ANQGSEA. The CDR3 covers 13 residues. The CDR3, as DNA: TGCAGCACTAGACAGGGGCATTTAACTGAAGCTTTCTTT. It codes for CSTRQGHLTEAFF.

The chain couples TRBV3-1 to TRBJ2-1, with 12 bases aligning to TRBD2. This CDR3 comprises 18 residues. Germline V CDR1 and CDR2: LGHDT, YNNKEL (reference sequence). Losses at the gene ends were 3 bases for V and 1 base for J; bases not matched to a gene: 7. Here the CDR3 DNA reads TGTGCCAGCAGCCAGACTAGCGGGAGAACCCCGTCCTACAATGAGCAGTTCTTC. Translation gives CASSQTSGRTPSYNEQFF.

There are many counts of this clonotype. The chain is built from TRBV2 and TRBJ2-3, with TRBD1 matching 7 bases. V lost 4 bases and J lost 2; bases outside the gene matches: 3. This CDR3 contains 14 residues. Germline loops: CDR1 SNHLY, CDR2 FYNNEI. DNA of the CDR3: TGTGCCAGCAGTGTGGGGACAGACACAGATACGCAGTATTTT. Amino acids: CASSVGTDTDTQYF.

This clonotype was recorded many times. As DNA, the CDR3 is TGTGCCAGCAGTGTCACAGCAACAACTAATGAAAAACTGTTTTTT. It is translated as CASSVTATTNEKLFF. This rearrangement joins TRBV6-1 to TRBJ1-4; D remains ambiguous. Germline lookup yields CDR1 MNHNS and CDR2 SASEGT. Trimming left V 4 bases short and J 0 bases short, with 9 bases between. This CDR3 contains 15 residues.

This clonotype was counted many times. The V gene is TRBV10-3, the J gene TRBJ1-2, with 9 bases lining up with TRBD1. V trimming: 11 bases; J trimming: 11 bases; junction bases outside the gene matches: 15. This CDR3 has 13 residues. Per germline, CDR1 ENHRY and CDR2 SYGVKD. The CDR3 DNA follows: TGTGCCGTGCGGACAGGGGAGGGAGTCGTGTACACCTTC. This translates into CAVRTGEGVVYTF.

In its sample, this clonotype was seen many times. This sequence joins TRBV6-5 and TRBJ2-7; the D call may be TRBD1 or TRBD2 (6 bases each). The germline CDR1 and CDR2 sequences are MNHEY and SVGAGI. The V gene lost 6 bases and the J gene lost 3 bases, with 9 bases spanning the gap. CDR3 size: 12 residues. This CDR3 reads CASRRDNYEQYF. In DNA form, the CDR3 reads TGTGCCAGCAGGCGGGACAACTACGAGCAGTACTTC.

The chain has TRBV29-1 and TRBJ2-5; a weak D match, TRBD1 (5 bases). CDR3 length equals 12 residues. Germline V gene lookup returns CDR1 SQVTM and CDR2 ANQGSEA. The germline V and J ends were trimmed by 6 bases and 4 bases, with 12 bases remaining between them. The CDR3 region is CSVPKGVETQYF. The CDR3, as DNA: TGCAGCGTCCCCAAAGGGGTAGAGACCCAGTACTTC.

This clonotype was picked up many times. The chain uses TRBV7-7 and TRBJ2-2; TRBD1 matches 8 bases. The CDR3 is 14 residues long. Germline V gives CDR1 SSHAT, CDR2 FNYEAQ (reference sequence). The V and J ends lost 5 bases and 3 bases, in that order; junction bases with no gene match: 2. The chain's CDR3 is CASSPTGDTGELFF. The CDR3 DNA reads TGTGCCAGCAGCCCGACAGGGGACACCGGGGAGCTGTTTTTT.

This clonotype was counted ten times or more. This rearrangement joins TRBV10-3 to TRBJ2-1; 11 bases are shared with TRBD2. Germline V CDR1 and CDR2: ENHRY, SYGVKD. The J segment lost 1 base and the V segment lost 2 bases, leaving 13 bases of the junction unmatched. CDR3 length: 20 amino acids. This CDR3 is CAISEPNRPTSGTSYNEQFF. In DNA form, the CDR3 reads TGTGCCATCAGTGAGCCCAACCGACCGACTAGCGGGACTTCCTACAATGAGCAGTTCTTC.

This chain links TRBV7-6 with TRBJ2-1; D might be TRBD2 (6 bases). Trimming removed 5 bases from V and 0 bases from J, with 11 bases in between. CDR1 is SGHVS and CDR2 is FNYEAQ in the germline V gene. The CDR3 is made up of 15 amino acids. The DNA for the CDR3 is TGTGCCAGCAGCGCGACGGAGGGCTCCTACAATGAGCAGTTCTTC. This translates into CASSATEGSYNEQFF. Combining the CDR3 with reference TRBV7-6 and TRBJ2-1 gives the whole variable domain GAGVSQSPRYKVTKRGQDVALRCDPISGHVSLYWYRQALGQGPEFLTYFNYEAQQDKSGLPNDRFSAERPEGSISTLTIQRTEQRDSAMYRCASSATEGSYNEQFFGPGTRLTVL.

This clonotype was seen many times. The rearrangement links TRBV7-2 to TRBJ2-2; 7 bases line up with TRBD1. This CDR3 region has 18 residues. V was clipped by 2 bases and J by 0 bases; unmatched bases: 9. Germline V gives CDR1 SGHTA, CDR2 FQGNSA. The CDR3 sequence: CASSLLGRGYANTGELFF. CDR3 sequence (DNA): TGTGCCAGCAGCTTACTGGGCAGGGGGTACGCGAACACCGGGGAGCTGTTTTTT.

In this sample, this clonotype turned up many times. The J gene is TRBJ2-7, the V gene TRBV12-3 or TRBV12-4; D ambiguous. Trimming shortened V by 6 bases and J by 6 bases, and 12 bases separated the two germline ends. The CDR3 spans 12 residues. The CDR3 is CASSPLPSEQYF. CDR3 nucleotides: TGTGCCAGCAGCCCGCTTCCCTCCGAGCAGTACTTC.

This clonotype has a count of ten or more. The gene calls are TRBV10-3 and TRBJ2-3; tentative D call: TRBD1 (5 bases). CDR3 length equals 15 residues. Trimming stripped 0 bases from V and 3 bases from J, with 10 bases between. Per the germline V gene, CDR1 is ENHRY and CDR2 is SYGVKD. CDR3 DNA sequence: TGTGCCATCAGTGAGTCCTTAAGGGGAACAGATACGCAGTATTTT. The encoded protein is CAISESLRGTDTQYF.

This chain connects TRBV29-1 to TRBJ2-5, with 8 bases identical to TRBD2. The V and J ends lost 4 bases and 4 bases, in that order; junction bases with no gene match: 11. The CDR3 is 15 residues long. Germline CDR1 reads SQVTM; CDR2 reads ANQGSEA. The CDR3 sequence: CSVAREGLLRETQYF. In DNA form, the CDR3 reads TGCAGCGTTGCACGGGAGGGCCTTCTTCGAGAGACCCAGTACTTC.

There are many counts of this clonotype. V usage is TRBV7-2 and J usage is TRBJ2-1; maybe TRBD1 (6 bases). From germline, CDR1 is SGHTA and CDR2 FQGNSA. The CDR3 consists of 16 residues. V was cut by 1 base and J by 6 bases, with 16 bases left in between. The CDR3 bases are TGTGCCAGCAGCTTAGACAGGGCTAGTATTGTCAATGAGCAGTTCTTC. Translating gives CASSLDRASIVNEQFF.